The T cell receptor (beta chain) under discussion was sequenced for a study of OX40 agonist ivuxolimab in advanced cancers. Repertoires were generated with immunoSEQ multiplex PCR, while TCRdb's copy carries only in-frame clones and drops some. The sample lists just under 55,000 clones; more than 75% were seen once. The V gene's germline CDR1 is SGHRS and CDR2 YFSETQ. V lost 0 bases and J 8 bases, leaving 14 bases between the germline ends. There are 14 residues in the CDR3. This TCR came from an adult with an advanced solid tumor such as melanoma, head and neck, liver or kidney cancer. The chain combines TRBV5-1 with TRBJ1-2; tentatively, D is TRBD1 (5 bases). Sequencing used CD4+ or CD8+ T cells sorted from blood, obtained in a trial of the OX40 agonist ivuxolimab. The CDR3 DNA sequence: TGCGCCAGCAGCTTGGGGGGCAGCCTTGCCGGCTACACCTTC. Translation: CASSLGGSLAGYTF. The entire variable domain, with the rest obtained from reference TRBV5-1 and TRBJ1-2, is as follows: KAGVTQTPRYLIKTRGQQVTLSCSPISGHRSVSWYQQTPGQGLQFLFEYFSETQRNKGNFPGRFSGRQFSNSRSEMNVSTLELGDSALYLCASSLGGSLAGYTFGSGTRLTVV.